The 17 T cell receptor beta chains given below trace back to one sample, sequenced in a study of CD8 T cells in ankylosing spondylitis. TCRdb redid the calling of the 5' RACE reads with MiXCR, one entry per CDR3 protein. The table includes some 220,000 distinct CDR3 sequences, roughly 8% detected once. Sequencing was carried out using blood, either unsorted or a sorted T cell fraction (not recorded which). These receptors all stem from a female donor with ankylosing spondylitis or in good health (not recorded which).

This clonotype came up many times. V gene TRBV20-1 combines with J gene TRBJ2-1; 12 bases align to TRBD2. CDR1 and CDR2 (germline): DFQATT, SNEGSKA (reference sequence). Losses at the gene ends were 2 bases for V and 9 bases for J; bases not matched to a gene: 14. This CDR3 is built from 17 residues. The CDR3 coding sequence is TGCAGTGCTAGACCACCCGGACTAGCGGGATCATATGGTGAGCAGTTCTTC. It encodes CSARPPGLAGSYGEQFF.

This clonotype was recorded at least ten times. J is TRBJ1-2 and V is TRBV6-2 or TRBV6-3; 9 bases are a match to TRBD1. The length of the CDR3 is 15 residues. Germline CDR1 MNHEY, CDR2 SVGEGT. V shed 10 bases and J 4 bases; nucleotides not matched to a gene: 13. The CDR3: CATQLFQTGGYGYTF. Written as DNA, the CDR3 is TGTGCCACCCAACTGTTCCAGACAGGGGGCTATGGCTACACCTTC.

This clonotype occurred many times. The rearrangement links TRBV20-1 to TRBJ1-6; no reliable D call. Germline CDR1 reads DFQATT; CDR2 reads SNEGSKA (reference sequence). Trimming removed 3 bases at V and 0 bases at J, with 6 bases between. CDR3 size: 14 residues. The CDR3 nucleotides read TGCAGTGCTAGGGCCAGCTCCTATAATTCACCCCTCCACTTT. Translated, it gives CSARASSYNSPLHF.

This clonotype was counted many times. The chain combines TRBV11-2 with TRBJ2-2; TRBD2 matches at 13 bases. The trim removed 6 bases at V and 5 bases at J, leaving 3 bases unmatched. This CDR3 spans 15 amino acids. Germline loops: CDR1 SGHAT, CDR2 FQNNGV. CDR3 residues: CASSRTSGSTGELFF. The CDR3 DNA reads as TGTGCCAGCAGTCGGACTAGCGGGAGTACCGGGGAGCTGTTTTTT.

This clonotype was observed many times. The chain is built from TRBV11-2 and TRBJ1-2; D ambiguous. The CDR3 runs 12 residues. V was trimmed by 1 base and J by 6 bases, leaving 6 bases between them. Germline lookup yields CDR1 SGHAT and CDR2 FQNNGV. The CDR3 DNA follows: TGTGCCAGCAGCTTAGCCAGACATGGCTACACCTTC. Protein product: CASSLARHGYTF.

The table lists this clonotype with many counts. The chain employs TRBV28 and TRBJ2-3, with a possible D match to TRBD1 (6 bases). The V end lost 6 bases, the J end lost 4 bases, and 17 bases lay between the germline ends. This CDR3 region has 15 residues. Per the germline V gene, CDR1 is MDHEN and CDR2 is SYDVKM. The CDR3 coding sequence is TGTGCCAGCAGAACACAGGGCGGTCGGTCAGATACGCAGTATTTT. This codes for CASRTQGGRSDTQYF.

This clonotype was observed at least ten times. The chain employs TRBV7-7 and TRBJ2-2, with D possibly TRBD1 on 6 matching bases. The V end lost 2 bases, the J end lost 6 bases, and 10 bases lay between the germline ends. CDR1 and CDR2 (germline): SSHAT, FNYEAQ (reference sequence). The CDR3 is made up of 14 amino acids. CDR3 sequence: CASSLRTDPGELFF. In nucleotides, the CDR3 is TGTGCCAGCAGCTTAAGGACAGACCCCGGGGAGCTGTTTTTT.

The sample holds a few counts of this clonotype. This sequence joins TRBV5-6 and TRBJ2-5; TRBD2 might be the D (5 bases). Germline assignment: CDR1 SGHDT and CDR2 YYEEEE. This CDR3 has 13 amino acids. Here the CDR3 reads CGTSEGRTETQYF. CDR3 sequence (DNA): TGTGGCACCTCCGAGGGCAGGACAGAGACCCAGTACTTC.

This clonotype was counted ten times or more. This chain uses TRBV5-1 with TRBJ2-3, with D tentatively TRBD1 or TRBD2 (6 bases each). This CDR3 is built from 14 residues. Trimming pared 5 bases from V and 5 bases from J, leaving 15 bases between. Germline V CDR1 and CDR2: SGHRS, YFSETQ. CDR3 DNA sequence: TGCGCCAGCAGTGAGGGGGGAGGAAAAGATACGCAGTATTTT. It codes for CASSEGGGKDTQYF.

This clonotype counts as large (0.1 to 1%). The chain joins TRBV15 to TRBJ2-7; no firm D call. V lost 8 bases to trimming and J lost 0 bases, with 8 bases between them. This CDR3 is built from 12 residues. CDR1 and CDR2 (germline): LNHNV, YYDKDF (reference sequence). The chain's CDR3 is CATGDDSYEQYF. CDR3 sequence (DNA): TGTGCCACCGGAGATGACTCCTACGAGCAGTACTTC.

This clonotype was seen at least ten times. As DNA, the CDR3 is TGTGCCAGCAGCGCTGGGACACACACTGAAGCTTTCTTT. Translation gives CASSAGTHTEAFF. The gene calls are TRBV9 and TRBJ1-1; D might be TRBD1 (6 bases). Looked up from germline, CDR1 is SGDLS and CDR2 is YYNGEE. There are 13 residues in the CDR3. Trimming stripped 3 bases from V and 3 bases from J, with 9 bases between.

This clonotype came up many times. The genes are TRBV20-1 and TRBJ2-2, with 7 bases fitting TRBD1. Germline V gene sequence: CDR1 DFQATT, CDR2 SNEGSKA (reference sequence). V lost 1 base and J lost 7; bases outside the gene matches: 6. There are 14 residues in the CDR3. The CDR3 loop reads CSARGGGRSGELFF. The CDR3 coding sequence is TGCAGTGCTAGAGGAGGGGGCCGGAGCGGGGAGCTGTTTTTT.

The sample holds many counts of this clonotype. The rearrangement uses TRBV7-9 and TRBJ1-5; the D is unclear. From germline, CDR1 is SEHNR and CDR2 FQNEAQ (reference sequence). Trimming removed 3 bases from V and 3 bases from J, with 3 bases in between. The length of the CDR3 is 12 residues. DNA for the CDR3: TGTGCCAGCAGCTTTACCAATCAGCCCCAGCATTTT. It specifies CASSFTNQPQHF. Looking up the rest from reference TRBV7-9 and TRBJ1-5 gives the full variable domain: DTGVSQNPRHKITKRGQNVTFRCDPISEHNRLYWYRQTLGQGPEFLTYFQNEAQLEKSRLLSDRFSAERPKGSFSTLEIQRTEQGDSAMYLCASSFTNQPQHFGDGTRLSIL.

This clonotype appeared many times. The chain uses TRBV4-3 and TRBJ2-7; TRBD1 matches 8 bases. The CDR3 has 18 residues. CDR1 and CDR2 from the germline V gene are LGHNA and YSLEER. V trimming: 0 bases; J trimming: 3 bases; junction bases outside the gene matches: 13. CDR3 sequence: CASSQEETGDGSDYEQYF. Written as DNA, the CDR3 is TGCGCCAGCAGCCAAGAAGAGACAGGGGATGGGAGTGACTACGAGCAGTACTTC.

This clonotype was picked up many times. The chain joins TRBV20-1 to TRBJ1-1; D is unresolved. The CDR3 consists of 11 residues. Trimming pared 6 bases from V and 7 bases from J, leaving 12 bases between. Germline V CDR1 and CDR2: DFQATT, SNEGSKA (reference sequence). As DNA, the CDR3 is TGCAGTGCCGAGAGACAAGATGAAGCTTTCTTT. It translates to CSAERQDEAFF.

This clonotype was seen repeatedly, ten times or more. The V and J genes are TRBV10-3 and TRBJ2-6, with 14 nucleotides matching TRBD2. Germline loops: CDR1 ENHRY, CDR2 SYGVKD. Losses at the gene ends were 8 bases for V and 4 bases for J; bases not matched to a gene: 10. CDR3 length: 18 amino acids. CDR3 region: CAISERTSGRSGANVLTF. In DNA, the CDR3 is TGTGCCATCTCAGAGCGGACTAGCGGGAGGTCGGGGGCCAACGTCCTGACTTTC.

In the case of this clonotype: This may stem from a read error, because a much larger clone lies one nucleotide away. In DNA, the CDR3 is TGTGCCAGCAGGGGGGACAATGAGCAGTTCTTC. This encodes CASRGDNEQFF. The V call is TRBV12-3 or TRBV12-4, the J call TRBJ2-1, with D perhaps TRBD1 or TRBD2 (5 bases each). The CDR3 runs 11 residues. Trimming removed 6 bases from V and 5 bases from J, with 5 bases in between.